The rows below give T cell receptor beta chains drawn from one sample of a study of T cell repertoires in cytomegalovirus infection. MiXCR was run by TCRdb on the reads, yielding one entry per CDR3 protein. The profile covers 200,000 to 250,000 distinct CDR3 sequences, with around 12% appearing a single time and roughly 1.7% taken by the ten largest. Sequencing was carried out using PBMCs. These receptors came from a human donor in good health (CMV status not recorded). Some clones in this sample may be carry-over from other donors' samples. CDR3s include the opening cysteine and the closing phenylalanine or tryptophan. A D gene is named only where the DNA matches it firmly. The size of a clone is reported for some rows only, either as once, few or many, or as a class for expanded clones.

TRBJ2-2	TRBV14	NA	many	CASSLLFGSTGELFF	TGTGCCAGCAGCCTCCTCTTCGGCTCCACCGGGGAGCTGTTTTTT
TRBJ2-1	TRBV7-2	TRBD1	medium-sized	CASSSQGAIYNEQFF	TGTGCCAGCAGCTCTCAGGGGGCGATCTACAATGAGCAGTTCTTC
TRBJ2-1	TRBV25-1	NA	many	CASSEDRTASYNEQFF	TGTGCCAGCAGTGAAGATAGGACGGCTTCCTACAATGAGCAGTTCTTC
TRBJ2-5	TRBV6-2/TRBV6-3	TRBD1	many	CASKVSGGRETQYF	TGTGCCAGCAAAGTCTCAGGGGGCCGAGAGACCCAGTACTTC
TRBJ1-2	TRBV11-2	NA	NA	CASSLGGQPTGYTF	TGTGCCAGCAGCTTAGGCGGACAGCCAACGGGCTACACCTTC
TRBJ2-5	TRBV3-1	TRBD2	few	CASSQELAEETQYF	TGTGCCAGCAGCCAAGAACTAGCGGAAGAGACCCAGTACTTC
TRBJ2-5	TRBV2	NA	NA	CASRGGSESTQYF	TGTGCCAGCAGAGGTGGCAGCGAGTCGACCCAGTACTTC
TRBJ2-3	TRBV7-2	NA	many	CASSLANFPDTQYF	TGTGCCAGCAGCTTAGCGAACTTTCCAGATACGCAGTATTTT
TRBJ2-6	TRBV7-2	NA	many	CASSLVGGHPSGANVLTF	TGTGCCAGCAGCTTAGTAGGGGGGCACCCCTCTGGGGCCAACGTCCTGACTTTC
TRBJ2-7	TRBV19	NA	few	CASSINRDMDEQYF	TGTGCCAGTAGTATAAACAGGGACATGGACGAGCAGTACTTC
TRBJ2-5	TRBV28	NA	once	CASSLLEVEKMETQYF	TGTGCCAGCAGTCTATTAGAGGTAGAAAAAATGGAGACCCAGTACTTC
TRBJ2-7	TRBV6-2/TRBV6-3	TRBD2	many	CASSQNGLAGVSGEQYF	TGTGCCAGCAGCCAAAACGGACTAGCGGGAGTATCGGGCGAGCAGTACTTC
TRBJ1-1	TRBV19	NA	few	CASTPGQSNTEAFF	TGTGCCAGTACCCCGGGACAATCTAACACTGAAGCTTTCTTT
TRBJ2-1	TRBV19	NA	NA	CASIAVVGSYNEQFF	TGTGCCAGTATCGCCGTGGTGGGGTCCTACAATGAGCAGTTCTTC
TRBJ2-7	TRBV7-2	NA	many	CASSPGLYEQYF	TGTGCCAGCAGTCCGGGACTCTACGAGCAGTACTTC
TRBJ2-7	TRBV29-1	NA	once	CSVTVTGAYEQHF	TGCAGCGTGACCGTGACAGGAGCCTACGAGCAGCACTTC
TRBJ2-7	TRBV7-8	TRBD2	many	CASSPRVRGGSYEQYF	TGTGCCAGCAGCCCCCGGGTCCGGGGGGGCTCCTACGAGCAGTACTTC
TRBJ2-3	TRBV12-3/TRBV12-4	TRBD1	many	CASSPSRGDTQYF	TGTGCCAGCAGTCCTTCCAGGGGGGATACGCAGTATTTT
TRBJ1-1	TRBV7-3	TRBD1	many	CASSPGTVNTEAFF	TGTGCCAGCAGCCCCGGGACAGTGAACACTGAAGCTTTCTTT
TRBJ2-1	TRBV6-2/TRBV6-3	NA	few	CASSYDWENEQFF	TGTGCCAGCAGTTACGACTGGGAGAATGAGCAGTTCTTC
TRBJ2-3	TRBV6-2/TRBV6-3	NA	many	CASSSVSRTDTQYF	TGTGCCAGCAGTTCGGTCTCCCGCACAGATACGCAGTATTTT
TRBJ2-5	TRBV12-3/TRBV12-4	NA	many	CASMGGLQETQYF	TGTGCCAGCATGGGGGGGCTCCAAGAGACCCAGTACTTC
TRBJ2-3	TRBV7-9	NA	many	CASSLRSDTQYF	TGTGCCAGCAGCTTAAGGTCAGATACGCAGTATTTT
TRBJ1-2	TRBV12-3/TRBV12-4	NA	NA	CASSTGRRTYGYTF	TGTGCCAGCAGCACGGGACGGAGGACCTATGGCTACACCTTC
TRBJ2-7	TRBV18	NA	NA	CASSPVTGTYEQYF	TGTGCCAGCTCACCTGTGACAGGAACCTACGAGCAGTACTTC
TRBJ2-3	TRBV6-5	TRBD1	many	CASKRGPGDTQYF	TGTGCCAGCAAGAGGGGGCCGGGAGATACGCAGTATTTT
TRBJ1-5	TRBV5-6	TRBD1	few	CASSKDRERNQPQHF	TGTGCCAGCAGCAAGGACAGGGAACGCAATCAGCCCCAGCATTTT
TRBJ1-4	TRBV5-1	TRBD1	NA	CASSLAGQGNEKLFF	TGCGCCAGCAGCTTGGCGGGACAGGGGAATGAAAAACTGTTTTTT
TRBJ2-7	TRBV7-2	NA	many	CASSLHLGVYEQYF	TGTGCCAGCAGCCTACATTTGGGGGTCTACGAGCAGTACTTC
TRBJ2-2	TRBV5-4	TRBD2	NA	CASSLDPGTSTGELFF	TGTGCCAGCAGCTTGGACCCCGGGACTAGCACCGGGGAGCTGTTTTTT
TRBJ1-1	TRBV7-2	NA	NA	CGSSVEGGNTEAFF	TGTGGCAGCAGCGTAGAGGGGGGGAACACTGAAGCTTTCTTT
TRBJ2-7	TRBV7-2	NA	many	CASSLVGQGWNYEQYF	TGTGCCAGCAGCTTAGTGGGGCAGGGATGGAACTACGAGCAGTACTTC
TRBJ2-1	TRBV20-1	TRBD2	once	CSASSISGTSRPYNEQFF	TGCAGTGCTAGTTCCATCTCCGGGACTAGTAGACCCTACAATGAGCAGTTCTTC
TRBJ1-5	TRBV20-1	NA	few	CSAPGWGHSNQPQHF	TGCAGTGCGCCAGGGTGGGGGCATAGCAATCAGCCCCAGCATTTT
TRBJ1-5	TRBV7-2	NA	many	CASSLAFGQPQHF	TGTGCCAGCAGCTTAGCATTCGGGCAGCCCCAGCATTTT
TRBJ1-5	TRBV10-3	NA	few	CAISEAGGEPINQPQHF	TGTGCCATCAGTGAGGCGGGGGGCGAACCCATCAATCAGCCCCAGCATTTT
TRBJ2-1	TRBV19	TRBD2	NA	CASSVGTSGSYRNEQFF	TGTGCCAGTAGTGTAGGGACTAGCGGGAGTTATCGGAATGAGCAGTTCTTC